These T cell receptor beta chains were read from a single sample in a study of T cell responses to AZD1222 COVID-19 vaccine. TCRdb keeps only in-frame clones here, not all; method: immunoSEQ multiplex PCR. The sample lists some 150,000 clones, roughly 88% occurring once. Here the sequenced sample was peripheral blood, taken on day 0 of AZD1222 vaccination. The receptors were gathered from an adult in good health. Both conserved end residues are trimmed from each CDR3. The D gene is left open where the match is weak.

D	V	length	CDR3
NA	TRBV3-1/TRBV3-2	12	ASSQDWPVWAAF
NA	TRBV7-2	12	ASSPSTSPYEQF
NA	TRBV10-3	12	AIRNTGRNQPQH
NA	TRBV7-9	14	ASSSGGGDSNYGYT
NA	TRBV28	12	ASSLSQGRTEAF
TRBD1	TRBV18	14	ASSLTQGASVYGYT
TRBD1	TRBV4-1	16	ASSQEPWTGGGDYEQY
TRBD1	TRBV3-1/TRBV3-2	13	ASSPGQGAYTEAF
NA	TRBV30	9	AWGGEALSY
TRBD2	TRBV5-1	11	ASNMGGSDEQY
TRBD2	TRBV15	14	ATSRDTSGQGDTQY
NA	TRBV28	13	ASSPLDLVSNEQY
TRBD1	TRBV27	18	ASSSQVDRVSYAAGTEAF
TRBD2	TRBV19	14	ASALTSGESSYEQY
NA	TRBV7-2	13	ASSSLAPSSYEQY
NA	TRBV28	11	ASTHSMNTEAF
TRBD2	TRBV7-8	14	ASSLYSGGSYNEQF
TRBD1	TRBV4-1	14	ASSHGGTGLTGELF
TRBD2	TRBV3-1/TRBV3-2	15	ASSQDLREGGTDTQY
NA	TRBV29-1	10	SARSMNTEAF
NA	TRBV9	8	ASGGDTQY
TRBD1	TRBV9	13	ASSLGQALIGELF
NA	TRBV5-1	12	ASSLLGSTYEQY
NA	TRBV5-4	10	ASSPNSYGYT
NA	TRBV5-1	13	ASSFGGTGANVLT
TRBD2	TRBV7-6	14	ASSDGTSGRTDTQY
NA	TRBV27	14	ASSSETKGGNQPQH
NA	TRBV28	11	AVGRLGGLGQY
NA	TRBV10-2	13	ASSELADSYNEQF
TRBD2	TRBV7-2	11	ASTREIYNEQF
NA	TRBV19	12	ATERGPHTGELF
TRBD1	TRBV9	12	ASSMTGRLQPQH